This T cell receptor beta chain was recorded in a study of glioma-infiltrating T cells. Trimming cost V 2 bases and J 7 bases, with 12 bases left between them. This CDR3 has 13 amino acids. Per germline, CDR1 SEHNR and CDR2 FQNEAQ (reference sequence). Using RNA template, CDR3s of TCR alpha and beta were amplified with iRepertoire arm-PCR. TCRdb itself ran the multiplex PCR reads through MiXCR, one entry per CDR3 protein. The table has around 130,000 distinct CDR3 sequences, more than 20% seen once; the top ten hold roughly a quarter. The chain links TRBV7-9 to TRBJ2-7; no clear D gene. What was sequenced was glioma tissue, nonneoplastic brain tissue, or PBMCs (not recorded which). The TCR originated in a human donor with low-grade glioma or glioblastoma, undergoing nonglioma brain surgery, or in good health (not recorded which). The CDR3 is CASSLLALGEQYV. The CDR3 DNA reads as TGTGCCAGCAGCTTATTAGCCCTGGGGGAGCAGTACGTC.